Sequencing of this TCR beta chain was carried out in a study of sequential checkpoint blockade in melanoma. In the study overall: Patients were randomized 1:1 to nivolumab-then-ipilimumab or ipilimumab-then-nivolumab first-line. Each arm's sequence ended with maintenance nivolumab.

The CDR3 contains 14 residues. The V gene's germline CDR1 is MNHEY and CDR2 SMNVEV (reference sequence). V lost 8 bases and J lost 3; bases outside the gene matches: 6. Sample treatment: randomized to nivolumab then ipilimumab (arm A) or the reverse (arm B). None of the patients previously received DNA-damaging chemotherapy. Live CD3+CD8+ CD19− CD56− cells were sorted from PBMCs. This clone is classed as medium-sized. Libraries were prepared by immunoSEQ multiplex PCR; TCRdb keeps only in-frame clonotypes and omits some of them. The profile shows over 25,000 clones, 70% to 80% of them singletons. The sequenced sample was CD8+ T cells sorted from blood (inferred from file names), obtained from a patient given nivolumab and ipilimumab in sequence. The chain is built from TRBV27 and TRBJ2-1, with 8 bases matching TRBD2. This clonotype originated in a human donor with melanoma. The DNA for the CDR3 is TGTGCCAGCCAGGAGCGGGGGAACTACAATGAGCAGTTCTTC. Protein product: CASQERGNYNEQFF.